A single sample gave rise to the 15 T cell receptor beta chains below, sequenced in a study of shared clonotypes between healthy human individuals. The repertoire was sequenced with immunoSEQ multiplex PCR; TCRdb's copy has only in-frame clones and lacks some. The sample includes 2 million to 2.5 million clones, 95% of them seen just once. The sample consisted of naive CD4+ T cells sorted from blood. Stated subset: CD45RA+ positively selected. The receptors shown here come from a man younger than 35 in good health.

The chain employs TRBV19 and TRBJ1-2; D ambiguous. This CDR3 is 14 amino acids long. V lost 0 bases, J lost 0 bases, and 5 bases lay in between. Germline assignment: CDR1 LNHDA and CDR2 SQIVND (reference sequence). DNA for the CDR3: TGTGCCAGTAGTATAGAGGGTGCTAACTATGGCTACACCTTC. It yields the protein CASSIEGANYGYTF.

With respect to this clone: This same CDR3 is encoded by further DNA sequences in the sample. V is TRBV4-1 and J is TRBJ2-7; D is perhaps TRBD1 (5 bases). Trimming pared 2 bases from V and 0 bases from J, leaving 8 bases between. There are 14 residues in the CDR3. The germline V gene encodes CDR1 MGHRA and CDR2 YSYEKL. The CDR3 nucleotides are TGCGCCAGCAGCCAAACAGGCATCTCCTACGAGCAGTACTTC. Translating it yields CASSQTGISYEQYF.

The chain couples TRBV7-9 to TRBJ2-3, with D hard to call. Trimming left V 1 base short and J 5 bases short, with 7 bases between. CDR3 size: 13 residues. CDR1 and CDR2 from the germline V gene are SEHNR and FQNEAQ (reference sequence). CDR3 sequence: CASSLEVRDTQYF. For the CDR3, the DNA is TGTGCCAGCAGCTTAGAGGTCAGAGATACGCAGTATTTT.

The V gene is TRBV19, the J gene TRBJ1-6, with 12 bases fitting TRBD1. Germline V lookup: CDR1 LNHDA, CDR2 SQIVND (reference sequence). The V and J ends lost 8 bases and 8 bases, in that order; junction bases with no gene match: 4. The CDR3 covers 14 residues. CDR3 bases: TGTGCCAGTTGGGGACAGGGGGCGGATTCACCCCTCCACTTT. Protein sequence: CASWGQGADSPLHF. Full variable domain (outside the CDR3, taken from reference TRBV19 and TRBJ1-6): DGGITQSPKYLFRKEGQNVTLSCEQNLNHDAMYWYRQDPGQGLRLIYYSQIVNDFQKGDIAEGYSVSREKKESFPLTVTSAQKNPTAFYLCASWGQGADSPLHFGNGTRLTVT.

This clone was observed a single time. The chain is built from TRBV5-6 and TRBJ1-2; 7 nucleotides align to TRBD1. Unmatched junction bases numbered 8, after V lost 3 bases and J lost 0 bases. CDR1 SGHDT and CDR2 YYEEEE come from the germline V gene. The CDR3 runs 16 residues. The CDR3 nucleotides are TGTGCCAGCAGCTCACAGGACAGGATTGCTAACTATGGCTACACCTTC. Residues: CASSSQDRIANYGYTF.

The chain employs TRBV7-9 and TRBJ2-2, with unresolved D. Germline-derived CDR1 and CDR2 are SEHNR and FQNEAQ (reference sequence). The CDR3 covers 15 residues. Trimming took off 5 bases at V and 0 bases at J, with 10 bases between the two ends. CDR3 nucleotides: TGTGCCAGCAGCCTTCGTCAGGCGAACACCGGGGAGCTGTTTTTT. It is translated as CASSLRQANTGELFF.

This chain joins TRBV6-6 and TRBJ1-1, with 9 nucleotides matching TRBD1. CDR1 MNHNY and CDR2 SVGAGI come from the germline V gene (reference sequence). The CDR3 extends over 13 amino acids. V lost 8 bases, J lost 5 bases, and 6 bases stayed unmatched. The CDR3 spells CASLGTGMTEAFF. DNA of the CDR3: TGTGCCAGCCTCGGGACAGGGATGACTGAAGCTTTCTTT.

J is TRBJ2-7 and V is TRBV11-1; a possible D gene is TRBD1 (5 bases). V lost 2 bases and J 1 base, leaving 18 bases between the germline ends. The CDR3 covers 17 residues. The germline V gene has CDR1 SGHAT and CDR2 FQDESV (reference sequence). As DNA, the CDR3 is TGTGCCAGCAGCTTACTCTCCCGGCTAGGGGAATCCTACGAGCAGTACTTC. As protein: CASSLLSRLGESYEQYF. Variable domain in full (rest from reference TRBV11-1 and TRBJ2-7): EAEVAQSPRYKITEKSQAVAFWCDPISGHATLYWYRQILGQGPELLVQFQDESVVDDSQLPKDRFSAERLKGVDSTLKIQPAELGDSAMYLCASSLLSRLGESYEQYFGPGTRLTVT.

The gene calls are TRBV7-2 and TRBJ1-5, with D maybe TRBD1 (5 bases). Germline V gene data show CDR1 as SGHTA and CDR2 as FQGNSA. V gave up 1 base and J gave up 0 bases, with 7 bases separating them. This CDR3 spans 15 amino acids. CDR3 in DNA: TGTGCCAGCAGCTTAGTGGGGCTTAGCAATCAGCCCCAGCATTTT. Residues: CASSLVGLSNQPQHF.

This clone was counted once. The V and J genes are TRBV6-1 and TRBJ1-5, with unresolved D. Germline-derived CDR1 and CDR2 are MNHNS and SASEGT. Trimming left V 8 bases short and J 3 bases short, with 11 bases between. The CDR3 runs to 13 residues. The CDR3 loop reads CASALSINQPQHF. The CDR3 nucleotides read TGTGCCAGCGCCCTAAGCATCAATCAGCCCCAGCATTTT.

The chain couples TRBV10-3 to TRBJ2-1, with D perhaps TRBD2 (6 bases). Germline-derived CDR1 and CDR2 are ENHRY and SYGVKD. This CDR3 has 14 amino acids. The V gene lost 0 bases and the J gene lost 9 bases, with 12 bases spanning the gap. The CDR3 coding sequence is TGTGCCATCAGTGAGTCGATTCTAGCGACTGAGCAGTTCTTC. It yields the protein CAISESILATEQFF.

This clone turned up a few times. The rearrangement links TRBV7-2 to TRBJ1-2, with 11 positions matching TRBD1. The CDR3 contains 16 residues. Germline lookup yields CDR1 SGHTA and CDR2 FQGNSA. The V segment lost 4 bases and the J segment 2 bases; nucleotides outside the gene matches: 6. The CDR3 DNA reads TGTGCCAGCAGCTCACGGACAGGGGGCGGGAACTATGGCTACACCTTC. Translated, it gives CASSSRTGGGNYGYTF.

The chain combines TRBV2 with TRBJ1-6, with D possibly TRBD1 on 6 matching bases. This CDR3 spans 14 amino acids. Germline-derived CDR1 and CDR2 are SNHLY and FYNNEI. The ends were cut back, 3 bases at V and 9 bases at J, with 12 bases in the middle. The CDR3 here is CASSDRTDGSPLHF. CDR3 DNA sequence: TGTGCCAGCAGTGACCGGACAGACGGTTCACCCCTCCACTTT.

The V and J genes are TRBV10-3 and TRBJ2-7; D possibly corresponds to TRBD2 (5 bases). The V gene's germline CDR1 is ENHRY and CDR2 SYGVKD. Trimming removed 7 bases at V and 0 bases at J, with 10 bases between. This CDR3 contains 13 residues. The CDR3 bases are TGTGCCATCAATCCGGGAAGCTCCTACGAGCAGTACTTC. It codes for CAINPGSSYEQYF.

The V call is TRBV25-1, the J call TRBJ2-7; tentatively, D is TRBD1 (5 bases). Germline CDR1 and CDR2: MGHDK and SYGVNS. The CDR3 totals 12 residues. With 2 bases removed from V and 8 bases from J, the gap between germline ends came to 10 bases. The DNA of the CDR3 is TGTGCCAGCAGTGAACAGGGTCTCAAGCAGTACTTC. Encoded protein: CASSEQGLKQYF.